This T cell receptor beta chain was captured in a study of T cells after yellow fever vaccination. Study summary: Fractions of low cell number were prepared using SMART-Seq v4 Ultra Low Input.

V lost 4 bases to trimming and J lost 1 base, with 7 bases between them. Germline assignment: CDR1 MNHEY and CDR2 SVGEGT. This CDR3 contains 13 residues. The TCR cDNA carried a universal primer site and UMIs from 5'RACE template switching. TCRdb used MiXCR to reprocess the 5' RACE reads, holding one entry per CDR3 protein. This table has about 75,000 distinct CDR3 sequences, under 9.5% appearing once. The material was CD8+ T cells sorted from PBMCs, obtained about 10 days after the first yellow fever vaccination. The rearrangement uses TRBV6-2 or TRBV6-3 and TRBJ1-1; D is possibly TRBD1 (5 bases). This TCR derives from a man between 18 and 35 years old who received the YFV17D yellow fever vaccine. The CDR3 DNA sequence: TGTGCCAGCAGTTTGACAGAGAACACTGAAGCTTTCTTT. Residues: CASSLTENTEAFF.